The 17 T cell receptor beta chains given below trace back to one sample, sequenced in a study of identifying expanded T cells in peripheral blood. Only in-frame clones appear in the TCRdb table, and some are missing; sequencing was by immunoSEQ multiplex PCR. The sample has around 94,000 clones, roughly 88% seen once. Sequencing was carried out using blood. All receptors derive from a person aged 18 to 70 in good health.

Here the CDR3 DNA reads TGTGCCAGCAGTGGTACAGGGGATGGCTACACCTTC. Its protein product is CASSGTGDGYTF. J is TRBJ1-2 and V is TRBV2; 7 bases map to TRBD1. The trim removed 4 bases at V and 6 bases at J, leaving 2 bases unmatched. Germline assignment: CDR1 SNHLY and CDR2 FYNNEI. The CDR3 is made up of 12 amino acids.

The chain uses TRBV2 and TRBJ2-7; 8 bases map to TRBD1. Unmatched junction bases numbered 10, after V lost 3 bases and J lost 6 bases. The CDR3 runs 15 residues. Germline V gene lookup returns CDR1 SNHLY and CDR2 FYNNEI. CDR3: CASSDGSARGREQYF. The CDR3, as DNA: TGTGCCAGCAGTGACGGGTCTGCCAGGGGGCGCGAGCAGTACTTC. Filled out from reference TRBV2 and TRBJ2-7, the complete variable domain reads EPEVTQTPSHQVTQMGQEVILRCVPISNHLYFYWYRQILGQKVEFLVSFYNNEISEKSEIFDDQFSVERPDGSNFTLKIRSTKLEDSAMYFCASSDGSARGREQYFGPGTRLTVT.

V gene TRBV5-1 combines with J gene TRBJ1-1, with D uncertain. Germline lookup yields CDR1 SGHRS and CDR2 YFSETQ. Trimming left V 0 bases short and J 1 base short, with 7 bases between. This CDR3 is built from 14 residues. CDR3: CASSLVGSNTEAFF. DNA of the CDR3: TGCGCCAGCAGCTTGGTCGGATCGAACACTGAAGCTTTCTTT.

This chain uses TRBV19 with TRBJ2-1; 9 bases line up with TRBD1. Germline-derived CDR1 and CDR2 are LNHDA and SQIVND (reference sequence). V shed 4 bases and J 4 bases; nucleotides not matched to a gene: 5. This CDR3 is 15 amino acids long. The CDR3 nucleotides read TGTGCCAGTAGTACCACGACAGGGGGGTACAATGAGCAGTTCTTC. Protein sequence: CASSTTTGGYNEQFF.

The chain recombines TRBV7-9 with TRBJ2-3; 10 nucleotides line up with TRBD2. Germline loops: CDR1 SEHNR, CDR2 FQNEAQ (reference sequence). J lost 6 bases, V lost 5 bases, and 8 bases had no gene match. The CDR3 totals 15 residues. CDR3 region: CASSVTGTSVDTQYF. As DNA, the CDR3 is TGTGCCAGCAGCGTGACAGGGACTAGCGTGGATACGCAGTATTTT.

The chain recombines TRBV7-9 with TRBJ1-5; 8 nucleotides align to TRBD1. CDR3 size: 12 residues. CDR1 is SEHNR, CDR2 FQNEAQ, per germline (reference sequence). With V trimmed by 3 bases and J by 11 bases, 3 bases remained unmatched. Here the CDR3 DNA reads TGTGCCAGCAGCTTTCCGGACAGGGCCCAGCATTTT. This gives the protein CASSFPDRAQHF.

The J gene is TRBJ1-5, the V gene TRBV5-8; D is ambiguous. Between the trimmed V and J ends, which lost 2 bases and 4 bases, there was a span of 4 bases. Germline V lookup: CDR1 SGHTS, CDR2 YDEGEE. The CDR3 contains 12 residues. The CDR3 nucleotides are TGTGCCAGCAGCTTTCGGAATCAGCCCCAGCATTTT. Translation: CASSFRNQPQHF. The full variable domain, in which reference TRBV5-8 and TRBJ1-5 provide the parts outside the CDR3, is EAGVTQSPTHLIKTRGQQATLRCSPISGHTSVYWYQQALGLGLQFLLWYDEGEERNRGNFPPRFSGRQFPNYSSELNVNALELEDSALYLCASSFRNQPQHFGDGTRLSIL.

The rearrangement links TRBV5-1 to TRBJ2-5; unclear D gene. Germline lookup yields CDR1 SGHRS and CDR2 YFSETQ. V lost 0 bases, J lost 2 bases, and 8 bases lay in between. CDR3 size: 14 residues. The CDR3 loop is CASSLGTDQETQYF. As DNA, the CDR3 is TGCGCCAGCAGCTTGGGGACGGATCAAGAGACCCAGTACTTC.

The chain employs TRBV6-5 and TRBJ1-5, with D hard to call. The CDR3 covers 15 residues. Trimming took 2 bases from V and 0 from J, leaving 8 bases between them. CDR1 MNHEY and CDR2 SVGAGI come from the germline V gene. The CDR3 loop reads CASSYDWYSNQPQHF. The CDR3 DNA is TGTGCCAGCAGTTACGACTGGTATAGCAATCAGCCCCAGCATTTT.

The V call is TRBV7-7, the J call TRBJ2-5; D might be TRBD2 (6 bases). In germline, CDR1 is SSHAT, CDR2 FNYEAQ (reference sequence). This CDR3 is 17 amino acids long. V was clipped by 2 bases and J by 5 bases, with 21 bases between them. The CDR3: CASSLLRGIAAGETQYF. Here the CDR3 DNA reads TGTGCCAGCAGCTTACTTCGGGGGATAGCGGCGGGGGAGACCCAGTACTTC.

The gene calls are TRBV9 and TRBJ2-7; maybe TRBD1 (6 bases). Looked up from germline, CDR1 is SGDLS and CDR2 is YYNGEE. V was cut by 0 bases and J by 6 bases, with 13 bases left in between. The length of the CDR3 is 14 residues. In DNA form, the CDR3 reads TGTGCCAGCAGCGTAGAAGTCAGGGGCTCCGAGCAGTACTTC. Its protein is CASSVEVRGSEQYF. The whole variable domain, filled in from reference TRBV9 and TRBJ2-7, reads DSGVTQTPKHLITATGQRVTLRCSPRSGDLSVYWYQQSLDQGLQFLIQYYNGEERAKGNILERFSAQQFPDLHSELNLSSLELGDSALYFCASSVEVRGSEQYFGPGTRLTVT.

The V and J genes are TRBV6-1 and TRBJ2-3, with TRBD2 as a possible D gene (5 bases). Germline V gene lookup returns CDR1 MNHNS and CDR2 SASEGT. V gave up 3 bases and J gave up 1 base, with 11 bases separating them. The CDR3 loop spans 15 amino acids. The CDR3 bases are TGTGCCAGCAGTGATGCCCGGGGAGGCACAGATACGCAGTATTTT. This encodes CASSDARGGTDTQYF.

V usage is TRBV5-6 and J usage is TRBJ1-6; D is possibly TRBD1 (5 bases). Germline CDR1 SGHDT, CDR2 YYEEEE. The germline V and J ends were trimmed by 5 bases and 2 bases, with 14 bases remaining between them. The CDR3 totals 16 residues. Here the CDR3 DNA reads TGTGCCAGCAGGGGGCCAGGGTCACCCTATAATTCACCCCTCCACTTT. Its translation: CASRGPGSPYNSPLHF.

The DNA for the CDR3 is TGTGCCAGCAGCGCGGGGCTAGCGGAGCTTCAGACCACCGGGGAGCTGTTTTTT. Its protein is CASSAGLAELQTTGELFF. The chain combines TRBV9 with TRBJ2-2, with 7 bases matching TRBD2. After removal of 3 bases from V and 4 bases from J, the junction contained 15 bases not matched to a gene. Germline CDR1 is SGDLS and CDR2 is YYNGEE. CDR3 length equals 18 residues.

This clone was found a few times. This chain connects TRBV7-2 to TRBJ2-2; no clear D. Trimming removed 5 bases at V and 5 bases at J, with 6 bases between. The CDR3 length is 12 residues. The V gene's germline CDR1 is SGHTA and CDR2 FQGNSA. The CDR3 loop is CASSPRTGELFF. The DNA of the CDR3 is TGTGCCAGCAGCCCCAGAACCGGGGAGCTGTTTTTT.

This chain connects TRBV18 to TRBJ1-6, with unresolved D. In germline, CDR1 is KGHSH, CDR2 LQKENI. Deletions cut 8 bases from V and 6 bases from J, with 11 bases between. The CDR3 is 13 residues long. Written as DNA, the CDR3 is TGTGCCAGCCGGAGCAGTCTTAATTCACCCCTCCACTTT. Its translation is CASRSSLNSPLHF.

The chain couples TRBV29-1 to TRBJ1-2; D is unresolved. There are 12 residues in the CDR3. Between the trimmed V and J ends, which lost 4 bases and 4 bases, there was a span of 10 bases. Germline V gene data show CDR1 as SQVTM and CDR2 as ANQGSEA. The CDR3 sequence: CSVGEVGYGYTF. The CDR3 region has the DNA TGCAGCGTTGGGGAGGTGGGCTATGGCTACACCTTC.